The present TCR beta chain was sequenced within a study of naive and memory T cell subsets. Both TRBC1 and TRBC2 were covered by a beta constant-region primer of two equimolar oligonucleotides. Ligated cDNA was amplified by four rounds of PCR with nested alpha and beta constant-region primers and SP2. TCRdb recomputed calls from the UMI-ligation and nested PCR reads with MiXCR, one row per CDR3 protein. The repertoire holds 150,000 or so distinct CDR3 sequences, with 17% as singletons. CMV status came from CD4+ T cell IFNgamma after overnight CMV lysate stimulation of fresh PBMCs. V shed 8 bases and J shed 0 bases, with 19 bases lying between them. This CDR3 has 16 residues. CDR1 MDHEN and CDR2 SYDVKM come from the germline V gene. Worth noting for this clonotype: Its cognate antigen is unknown.

General study findings and limits: In naive cells, over 85% of TCR sequences were seen only once.

Sequencing was done on a sample of naive CD4+ T cells from blood. This sequence was found in a human donor in good health. This chain connects TRBV28 to TRBJ1-2, with D tentatively TRBD1 (5 bases). CDR3 in amino acids: CASWAGYDETNYGYTF. In DNA form, the CDR3 reads TGTGCCAGCTGGGCAGGGTACGACGAAACTAACTATGGCTACACCTTC.